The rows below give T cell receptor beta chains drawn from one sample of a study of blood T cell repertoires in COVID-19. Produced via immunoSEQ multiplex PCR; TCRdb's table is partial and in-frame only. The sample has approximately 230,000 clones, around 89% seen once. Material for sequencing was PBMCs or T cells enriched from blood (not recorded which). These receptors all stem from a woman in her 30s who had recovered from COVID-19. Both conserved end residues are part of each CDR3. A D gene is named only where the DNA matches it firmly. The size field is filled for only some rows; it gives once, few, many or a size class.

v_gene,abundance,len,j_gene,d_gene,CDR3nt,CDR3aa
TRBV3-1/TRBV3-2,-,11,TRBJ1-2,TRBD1,TGTGCCAGCGGGACAGTTGGCGGCTACACCTTC,CASGTVGGYTF
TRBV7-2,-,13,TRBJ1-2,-,TGTGCCAGCACCCCAACAGGGAACTATGGCTACACCTTC,CASTPTGNYGYTF
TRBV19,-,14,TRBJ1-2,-,TGTGCCAGTAGTATTTCCCAGGGTAACTATGGCTACACCTTC,CASSISQGNYGYTF
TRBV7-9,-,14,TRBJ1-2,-,TGTGCCAGCAGGGTTGGGGCAGCAAACTATGGCTACACCTTC,CASRVGAANYGYTF
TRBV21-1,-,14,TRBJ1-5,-,TGTGCCAACTTCCGGGACAGGGTAAATCAGCCCCAGCATTTT,CANFRDRVNQPQHF
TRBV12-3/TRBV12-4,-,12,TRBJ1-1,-,TGTGCCAGCAGACCCCCCGGGACTGAAGCTTTCTTT,CASRPPGTEAFF
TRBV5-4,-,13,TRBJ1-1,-,TGTGCCAGCAGCCTTGAAAGTCGGGGTGAAGCTTTCTTT,CASSLESRGEAFF
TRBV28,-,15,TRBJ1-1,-,TGTGCCAGCATGGCCAGCGGGCGCGGGGACACTGAAGCTTTCTTT,CASMASGRGDTEAFF
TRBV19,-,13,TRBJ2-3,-,TGTGCCAGTTCTGGACAGATCACAGATACGCAGTATTTT,CASSGQITDTQYF
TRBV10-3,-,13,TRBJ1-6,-,TGTGCCATCAGTCAGGGGAAGGGTTCACCCCTCCACTTT,CAISQGKGSPLHF
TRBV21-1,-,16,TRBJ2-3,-,TGTGCCAGCAGCTTCCGGACTAGCGGAATGGGAGATACGCAGTATTTT,CASSFRTSGMGDTQYF
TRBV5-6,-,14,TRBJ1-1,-,TGTGCCAGCAGCATACAGGGTCCTAGCACTGAAGCTTTCTTT,CASSIQGPSTEAFF
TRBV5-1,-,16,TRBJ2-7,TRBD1,TGCGCCAGCAGCTTGTATTACCGGACAGGCCGCTACGAGCAGTACTTC,CASSLYYRTGRYEQYF
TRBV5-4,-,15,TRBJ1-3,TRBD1,TGTGCCAGCAGCTCTGGACAGGGGGCAGGGAACACCATATATTTT,CASSSGQGAGNTIYF
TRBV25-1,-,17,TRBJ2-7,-,TGTGCCAGCAGTGAAAAGTTTTCGCTAGAATTCGTTCCTTGGCAGTACTTC,CASSEKFSLEFVPWQYF
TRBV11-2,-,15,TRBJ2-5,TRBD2,TGTGCCAGCAGCTGGACTAGCGGGGGCCAAGAGACCCAGTACTTC,CASSWTSGGQETQYF
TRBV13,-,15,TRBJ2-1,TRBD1,TGTGCCAGCAGCTTAGGCCGGGGACAGGTCCATGAGCAGTTCTTC,CASSLGRGQVHEQFF
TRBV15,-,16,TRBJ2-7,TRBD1,TGTGCCACCAGCAGAGATCTAAGACAGGGCATCTACGAGCAGTACTTC,CATSRDLRQGIYEQYF
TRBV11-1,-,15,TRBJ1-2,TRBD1,TGTGCCAGCAGCCTTTCCGGGACAGGGGGCGGTGGCTACACCTTC,CASSLSGTGGGGYTF
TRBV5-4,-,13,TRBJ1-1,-,TGTGCCAGCCCAAGAGACGGAGACACTGAAGCTTTCTTT,CASPRDGDTEAFF
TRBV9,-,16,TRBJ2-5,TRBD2,TGTGCCAGCAGCGCGGGACTAGCGGGAGAAGTAGAGACCCAGTACTTC,CASSAGLAGEVETQYF
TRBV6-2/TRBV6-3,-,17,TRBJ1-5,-,TGTGCCAGCAGTTACCTAGGGAGGGGGTTAGGGAATCAGCCCCAGCATTTT,CASSYLGRGLGNQPQHF
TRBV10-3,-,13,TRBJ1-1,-,TGTGCCATCAGTGACAGGCAGAACACTGAAGCTTTCTTT,CAISDRQNTEAFF
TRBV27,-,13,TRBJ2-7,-,TGTGCCAGCAGTTTGGTCGGGTCCTACGAGCAGTACTTC,CASSLVGSYEQYF
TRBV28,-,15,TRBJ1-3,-,TGTGCCAGCAGGCAACAGGGTCCCTCTGGAAACACCATATATTTT,CASRQQGPSGNTIYF
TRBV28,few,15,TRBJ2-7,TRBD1,TGTGCCAGCAGGTCTGCCGGGACAGGGTCCTACGAGCAGTACTTC,CASRSAGTGSYEQYF
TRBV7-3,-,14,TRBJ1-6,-,TGTGCCAGCAGTTTACAGGGTTGGGGTTCACCCCTCCACTTT,CASSLQGWGSPLHF
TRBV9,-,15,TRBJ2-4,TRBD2,TGTGCCAGCAGCGTAGATGGACTAGCTCAAAACATTCAGTACTTC,CASSVDGLAQNIQYF
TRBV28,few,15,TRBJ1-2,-,TGTGCCAGCAGTTCCCAGGGTATAGGAGTCTATGGCTACACCTTC,CASSSQGIGVYGYTF
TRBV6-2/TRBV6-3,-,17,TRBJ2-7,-,TGTGCCAGCAGTTTTTCCTCCGGGCGGGCCGAGAACTACGAGCAGTACTTC,CASSFSSGRAENYEQYF
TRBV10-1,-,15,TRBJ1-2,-,TGCGCCAGGAACCAGGGGACTAGGGTACTCTATGGCTACACCTTC,CARNQGTRVLYGYTF
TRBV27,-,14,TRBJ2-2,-,TGTGCCAGCAGTTTGATTCAGTACACCGGGGAGCTGTTTTTT,CASSLIQYTGELFF
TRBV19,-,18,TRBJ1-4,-,TGTGCCAGTAGTCTGTCAGGAAGGCTGACTACAACTAATGAAAAACTGTTTTTT,CASSLSGRLTTTNEKLFF
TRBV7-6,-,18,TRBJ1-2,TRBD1,TGTGCCAGCAGCCCGTACGGGACAGGGGGGGATGTAAGGAATGGCTACACCTTC,CASSPYGTGGDVRNGYTF
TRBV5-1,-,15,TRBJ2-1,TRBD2,TGCGCCAGCAGCCCCATGCGGGGGGAATACAATGAGCAGTTCTTC,CASSPMRGEYNEQFF
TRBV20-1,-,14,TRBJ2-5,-,TGCAGTGCTAGTAGCGGATGGTACCAAGAGACCCAGTACTTC,CSASSGWYQETQYF
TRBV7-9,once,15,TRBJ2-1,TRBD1,TGTGCCAGCAGCCAAGGACAGGGGAGGCACAATGAGCAGTTCTTC,CASSQGQGRHNEQFF
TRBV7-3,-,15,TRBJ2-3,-,TGTGCCAGCAGCTCCAGGGGGGATAGCACAGATACGCAGTATTTT,CASSSRGDSTDTQYF
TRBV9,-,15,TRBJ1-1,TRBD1,TGTGCCAGCAGCGTTTACTCAGGACAGGACACTGAAGCTTTCTTT,CASSVYSGQDTEAFF
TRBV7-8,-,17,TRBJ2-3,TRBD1,TGTGCCAGCAGAACACTCTCTCGGACAGGGGTTTTCGATACGCAGTATTTT,CASRTLSRTGVFDTQYF
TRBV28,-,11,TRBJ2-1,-,TGTGCCAGCAGTCCCAACAATGAGCAGTTCTTC,CASSPNNEQFF
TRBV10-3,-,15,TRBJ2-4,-,TGTGCCATCAGTGAGTCGGTGAATAGCGGAAACATTCAGTACTTC,CAISESVNSGNIQYF
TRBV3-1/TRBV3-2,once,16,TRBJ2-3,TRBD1,TGTGCCAGCACCCCCCGCAGGGGGCTAGGCACAGATACGCAGTATTTT,CASTPRRGLGTDTQYF
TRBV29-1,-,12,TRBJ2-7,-,TGCAGCGCTGCGGTAGGGGCCTACGAGCAGTACTTC,CSAAVGAYEQYF
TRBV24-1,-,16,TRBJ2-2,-,TGTGCCACCAGTGATTTCTCTCTGAACCGCGCCGGGGAGCTGTTTTTT,CATSDFSLNRAGELFF
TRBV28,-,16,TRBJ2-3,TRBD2,TGTGCCAGCACCTTTGGGCTAGCGGGGAGCACAGATACGCAGTATTTT,CASTFGLAGSTDTQYF
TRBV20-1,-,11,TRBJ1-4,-,TGCAGTGCTAGAGCAGATGAAAAACTGTTTTTT,CSARADEKLFF
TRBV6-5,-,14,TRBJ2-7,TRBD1,TGTGCCAGCACCAAACCGGGACAGCCGAACGGGCAGTACTTC,CASTKPGQPNGQYF
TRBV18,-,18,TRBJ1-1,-,TGTGCCAGCTCACCACCAATGGGGCAGGGGAAGATGAACACTGAAGCTTTCTTT,CASSPPMGQGKMNTEAFF
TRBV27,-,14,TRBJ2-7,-,TGTGCCAGCAGTTTGAGCGGAGGGGTCTACGAGCAGTACTTC,CASSLSGGVYEQYF
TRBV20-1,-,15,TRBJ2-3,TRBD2,TGCAGTGCTAGTAGACCTAGCGGGAGGACAGATACGCAGTATTTT,CSASRPSGRTDTQYF
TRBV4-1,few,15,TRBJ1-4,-,TGCGCCAGCAGCCGAACCGGACTTGTAGAGGAAAAACTGTTTTTT,CASSRTGLVEEKLFF
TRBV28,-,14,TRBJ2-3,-,TGTGCCAGCAGTCTAACGGGAGGCACAGATACGCAGTATTTT,CASSLTGGTDTQYF
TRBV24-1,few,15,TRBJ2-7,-,TGTGCCACCAGTGGGGGGGACTTACCATACTACGAGCAGTACTTC,CATSGGDLPYYEQYF
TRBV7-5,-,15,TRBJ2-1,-,TGTGCCAGAAGCTTACGTGGACTCCACCGGGATGAGCAGTTCTTC,CARSLRGLHRDEQFF
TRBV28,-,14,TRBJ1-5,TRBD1,TGTGCCAGCAGTTTAAACAGGGGGCCCCAGCCCCAGCATTTT,CASSLNRGPQPQHF
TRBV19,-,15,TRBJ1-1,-,TGTGCCAGTAGTATAGATTGGTTCCAGATCACTGAAGCTTTCTTT,CASSIDWFQITEAFF
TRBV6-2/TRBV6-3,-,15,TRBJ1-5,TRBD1,TGTGCCAGCAGTGGGGCAGGGGGCTTGAATCAGCCCCAGCATTTT,CASSGAGGLNQPQHF
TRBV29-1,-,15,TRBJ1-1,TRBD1,TGCAGCGTTGAATCGTCCGGGACAGGGGGCACTGAAGCTTTCTTT,CSVESSGTGGTEAFF